The TCR beta chain described here comes from a study of CD8+ T cells in alopecia areata. Study summary: Treated patients received oral tofacitinib, 5 to 10 mg twice daily. Percent affected scalp area, the SALT score, rated treated patients' severity. Regarding the study as a whole: With tofacitinib ongoing, many expanded lesional clones persisted in both scalp and blood. Lesional scalp displayed greater clonality than normal scalp, most notably in alopecia totalis/universalis.

Worth noting for this clone: What it binds is unknown. Additional DNA sequences in this sample encode the identical CDR3.

Extracted RNA was reverse transcribed, and the resulting cDNA served as sequencing template. TCRdb's table, derived via immunoSEQ multiplex PCR, lists solely in-frame clones and lacks some. The data show 180,000 or so clones, with 51% seen just once and 10% held by the top ten. CDR1 is SGHRS, CDR2 YFSETQ, per germline. Trimming removed 0 bases at V and 5 bases at J, with 4 bases between. This CDR3 region has 12 residues. The treatment is: oral pan-JAK inhibitor, 5-10 mg twice daily. The V and J genes are TRBV5-1 and TRBJ2-3; D unresolved. The source of this sequence is a human donor with alopecia areata. Sequenced material: CD8+ T cells sorted from blood, taken at week 52, from a patient treated with tofacitinib. The CDR3, as DNA: TGCGCCAGCAGCTTGGCGGGAGATACGCAGTATTTT. It yields the protein CASSLAGDTQYF.